This T cell receptor (beta chain) stems from a study of blood T cell repertoires in COVID-19. The wider study: Sites across the United States, Italy and Spain contributed samples from acute and convalescent COVID-19. T cells, B-cell-depleted T cells, or PBMCs provided the cDNA or gDNA that served as material.

In the original analysis: The assay estimated nucleated cells by amplifying reference gene primers. Produced via immunoSEQ multiplex PCR; TCRdb's table is partial and in-frame only. For V, J and clone size, that table is used; D and trimming come from the DNA. There are approximately 150,000 clones in the sample; 82% occur only once, and approximately 8.7% lies in the top ten. The V end was cut by 0 bases, the J end by 1 base, with 9 bases between. Germline CDR1 LGHNA, CDR2 YSLEER. This CDR3 comprises 15 residues. The chain links TRBV4-3 to TRBJ1-1, with D possibly matching TRBD1 (6 bases). This clonotype originated in a woman aged 65 to 85 with acute or convalescent COVID-19. The sample was peripheral blood. The CDR3 DNA is TGCGCCAGCAGCCAAGAAAGGACAGCGAACACTGAAGCTTTCTTT. As protein: CASSQERTANTEAFF.